The clone carrying this TCR beta chain was recorded once. Its antigen is unknown. The V and J ends lost 6 bases and 4 bases, in that order; junction bases with no gene match: 2. The CDR3 is 11 residues long. CDR1 DFQATT and CDR2 SNEGSKA come from the germline V gene (reference sequence). The sample is drawn from a study of T cell responses to AZD1222 COVID-19 vaccine. Study findings and constraints: Vaccine-associated CD4 TCRs ranged over spike, dominating at 160-218 and 743-854. Scientists sampled the repertoires only once the peak T cell response had passed.

The table came from immunoSEQ multiplex PCR; TCRdb's copy has only in-frame clones and leaves some out. The sample records around 100,000 clones, over 85% being singletons. The chain combines TRBV20-1 with TRBJ1-1; 7 bases line up with TRBD1. The receptor's source is an adult in good health. Sequencing was performed on peripheral blood, taken on day 0 of AZD1222 vaccination. As DNA, the CDR3 is TGCAGTGCGGGGGACAGCACTGAAGCTTTCTTT. This sequence encodes CSAGDSTEAFF.